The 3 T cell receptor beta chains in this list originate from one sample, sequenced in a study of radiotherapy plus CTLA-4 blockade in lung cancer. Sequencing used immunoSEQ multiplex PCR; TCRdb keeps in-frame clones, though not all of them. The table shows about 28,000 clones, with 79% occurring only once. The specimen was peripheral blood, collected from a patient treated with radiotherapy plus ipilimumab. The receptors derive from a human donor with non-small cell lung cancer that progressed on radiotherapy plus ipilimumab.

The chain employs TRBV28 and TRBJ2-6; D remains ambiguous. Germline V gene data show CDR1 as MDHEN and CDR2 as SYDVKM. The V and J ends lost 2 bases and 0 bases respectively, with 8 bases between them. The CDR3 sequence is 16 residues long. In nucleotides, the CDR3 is TGTGCCAGCAGTTTAGGATGGGACTCTGGGGCCAACGTCCTGACTTTC. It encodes CASSLGWDSGANVLTF. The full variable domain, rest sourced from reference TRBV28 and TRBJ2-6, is DVKVTQSSRYLVKRTGEKVFLECVQDMDHENMFWYRQDPGLGLRLIYFSYDVKMKEKGDIPEGYSVSREKKERFSLILESASTNQTSMYLCASSLGWDSGANVLTFGAGSRLTVL.

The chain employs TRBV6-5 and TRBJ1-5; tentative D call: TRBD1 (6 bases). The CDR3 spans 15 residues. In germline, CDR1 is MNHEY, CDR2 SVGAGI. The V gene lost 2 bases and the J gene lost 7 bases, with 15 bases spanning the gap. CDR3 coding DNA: TGTGCCAGCAGTTACCCCCAGACAGGTCCCCAGCCCCAGCATTTT. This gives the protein CASSYPQTGPQPQHF.

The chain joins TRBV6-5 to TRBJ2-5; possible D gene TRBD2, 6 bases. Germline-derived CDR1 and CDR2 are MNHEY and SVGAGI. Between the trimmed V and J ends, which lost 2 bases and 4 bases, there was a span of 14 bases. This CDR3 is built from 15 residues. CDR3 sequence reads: CASSYGGTARETQYF. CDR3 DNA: TGTGCCAGCAGTTACGGAGGGACGGCCCGAGAGACCCAGTACTTC.